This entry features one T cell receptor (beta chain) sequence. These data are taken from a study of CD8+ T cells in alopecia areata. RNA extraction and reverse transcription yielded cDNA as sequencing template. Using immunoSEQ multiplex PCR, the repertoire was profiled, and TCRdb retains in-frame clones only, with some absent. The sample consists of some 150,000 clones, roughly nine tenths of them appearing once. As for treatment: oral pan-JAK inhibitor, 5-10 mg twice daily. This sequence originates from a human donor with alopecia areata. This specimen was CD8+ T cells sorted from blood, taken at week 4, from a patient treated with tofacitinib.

The CDR3 DNA is TGTGCCAGCAGCTCGGCTCACGGGGTCTACGAGCAGTACTTC. This translates into CASSSAHGVYEQYF. This chain connects TRBV5-6 to TRBJ2-7; perhaps TRBD2 as D (5 bases). This CDR3 contains 14 residues. With 3 bases removed from V and 3 bases from J, the gap between germline ends came to 13 bases. The germline CDR1 and CDR2 sequences are SGHDT and YYEEEE.